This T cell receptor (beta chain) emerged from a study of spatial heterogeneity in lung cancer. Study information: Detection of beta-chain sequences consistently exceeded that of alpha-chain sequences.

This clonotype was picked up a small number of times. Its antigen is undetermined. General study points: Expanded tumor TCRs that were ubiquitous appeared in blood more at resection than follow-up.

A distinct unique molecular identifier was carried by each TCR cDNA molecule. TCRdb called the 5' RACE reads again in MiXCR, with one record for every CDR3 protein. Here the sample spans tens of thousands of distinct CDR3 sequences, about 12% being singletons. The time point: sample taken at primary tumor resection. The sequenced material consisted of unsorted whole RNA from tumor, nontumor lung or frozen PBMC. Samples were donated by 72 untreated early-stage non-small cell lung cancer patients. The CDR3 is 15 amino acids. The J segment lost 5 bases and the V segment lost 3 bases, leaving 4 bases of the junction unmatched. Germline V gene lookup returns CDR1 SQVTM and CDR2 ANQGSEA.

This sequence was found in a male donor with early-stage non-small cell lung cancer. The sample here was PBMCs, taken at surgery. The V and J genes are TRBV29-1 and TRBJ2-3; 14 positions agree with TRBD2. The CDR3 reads CSVDGTSGGGDTQYF. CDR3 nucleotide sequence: TGCAGCGTTGACGGGACTAGCGGGGGAGGAGATACGCAGTATTTT.